A selection of T cell receptor beta chains follows, all from one sample in a study of shared clonotypes between healthy human individuals. Produced via immunoSEQ multiplex PCR; TCRdb's table is partial and in-frame only. The data show about a million clones, about 75% seen once. The specimen was memory CD4+ T cells sorted from blood. The receptor source for this set is a young man in good health. The CDR3 runs from the conserved cysteine through the conserved F or W. A D gene is named only where the DNA matches it firmly. Size values are once, few and many counts, or a class for expanded clones, and some rows have none.

TRBV10-3	once	NA	TRBJ1-1	TGTGCCCCTCAAATTTCGTCTGAAGCTTTCTTT	CAPQISSEAFF
TRBV18	NA	TRBD2	TRBJ2-4	TGTGCCAGCTCACCACCGGAACTAGCGGGGAGCTACATTCAGTACTTC	CASSPPELAGSYIQYF
TRBV5-1	NA	NA	TRBJ2-5	TGCGCCAGCAGAAAAACCGGCGGCAAAGAGACCCAGTACTTC	CASRKTGGKETQYF
TRBV7-9	once	NA	TRBJ1-1	TGTGCCAGCAGCTTCTATCAGGGTGAAGCTTTCTTT	CASSFYQGEAFF
TRBV19	NA	NA	TRBJ1-1	TGTGCCAGTAGTCCGGGACATGAAGCTTTCTTT	CASSPGHEAFF
TRBV27	NA	NA	TRBJ2-2	TGTGCCAGCAGTTTATCGGGGGGCAGCGCGAACACCGGGGAGCTGTTTTTT	CASSLSGGSANTGELFF
TRBV7-9	NA	TRBD2	TRBJ2-1	TGTGCCAGCAGCCCGACACGTCTAGCGGGATACAATGAGCAGTTCTTC	CASSPTRLAGYNEQFF
TRBV5-4	NA	NA	TRBJ2-7	TGTGCCAGCAGCTTGGACAGGTACTCCTACGAGCAGTACTTC	CASSLDRYSYEQYF
TRBV18	once	NA	TRBJ1-1	TGTGCCAGCTCACCGTTCGAGGGGAACACTGAAGCTTTCTTT	CASSPFEGNTEAFF
TRBV5-6	NA	TRBD2	TRBJ2-7	TGTGCCAGCAGCTTGGGAGGACTAGTGGACTACGAGCAGTACTTC	CASSLGGLVDYEQYF
TRBV28	NA	NA	TRBJ1-2	TGTGCCAGCACCCTGATCGGCGGCTATGGCTACACCTTC	CASTLIGGYGYTF
TRBV7-9	NA	TRBD1	TRBJ1-1	TGTGCCAGCAGCCTAGGGGGCTCCATGAACACTGAAGCTTTCTTT	CASSLGGSMNTEAFF
TRBV5-1	NA	NA	TRBJ1-4	TGCGCCAGCACCCAAGAGGGGGCAACTAATGAAAAACTGTTTTTT	CASTQEGATNEKLFF
TRBV7-9	NA	TRBD1	TRBJ1-4	TGTGCCAGCAGCTTGGGGACAGGGTTGGACGAAAAACTGTTTTTT	CASSLGTGLDEKLFF
TRBV27	NA	TRBD1	TRBJ1-1	TGTGCCAGCAGTTACCAGACAGGGAGGTCCCTCCTAATCCCGAACACTGAAGCTTTCTTT	CASSYQTGRSLLIPNTEAFF
TRBV4-1	NA	TRBD1	TRBJ1-6	TGCGCCAGCAGCCAAGATCTGAACCCGGGACAGCCCTATAATTCACCCCTCCACTTT	CASSQDLNPGQPYNSPLHF
TRBV6-4	NA	NA	TRBJ1-5	TGTGCCAGCAGTCGGAAGGGGGGTGCTAATCAGCCCCAGCATTTT	CASSRKGGANQPQHF
TRBV15	NA	TRBD1	TRBJ2-1	TGTGCCACCAGCGTAGGCTGGGTAACGGGACAGGGTCTCAATGAGCAGTTCTTC	CATSVGWVTGQGLNEQFF
TRBV7-2	NA	NA	TRBJ1-1	TGTGCCAGCACCCCGACTACGAGGGGGGACACTGAAGCTTTCTTT	CASTPTTRGDTEAFF
TRBV6-1	few	TRBD2	TRBJ2-3	TGTGCCAGCAGCCGGCTTGGGGGGGTGGATACGCAGTATTTT	CASSRLGGVDTQYF
TRBV6-6	few	TRBD1	TRBJ1-4	TGTGCCAGCAGCCGAACAGGGGGACGGGAAGAAAAACTGTTTTTT	CASSRTGGREEKLFF
TRBV7-3	NA	NA	TRBJ1-6	TGTGCCAGCAGCTTAACGGACAATTCACCCCTCCACTTT	CASSLTDNSPLHF
TRBV11-2	NA	NA	TRBJ1-6	TGTGCCAGCAGTCCCCAGGGAAAAGGGAATTATTCACCCCTCCACTTT	CASSPQGKGNYSPLHF
TRBV19	NA	NA	TRBJ2-1	TGTGCCAGTAGCTTTTGCCGTTCGTTGCTAGGGCAGTTCTTC	CASSFCRSLLGQFF
TRBV11-2	NA	TRBD1	TRBJ2-7	TGTGCCAGCAGCATGGACAGGGGCCTCTACGAGCAGTACTTC	CASSMDRGLYEQYF
TRBV29-1	NA	NA	TRBJ2-5	TGCAGCGTTGTAAAGGGAGGAGAGACCCAGTACTTC	CSVVKGGETQYF
TRBV5-4	NA	TRBD2	TRBJ2-3	TGTGCCAGCAGCGGTGGACTAGCGGGAGCAACAGATACGCAGTATTTT	CASSGGLAGATDTQYF
TRBV5-1	NA	TRBD1	TRBJ1-1	TGCGCCAGCAGCTTGGGACAGGGGTTATCCAACACTGAAGCTTTCTTT	CASSLGQGLSNTEAFF
TRBV4-3	NA	NA	TRBJ1-2	TGCGCCAGCAGCCAAGATATCGATTATGGCTACACCTTC	CASSQDIDYGYTF
TRBV11-2	once	NA	TRBJ2-5	TGTGCCAGCCGCTCGGGCTACTCGTACCAAGAGACCCAGTACTTC	CASRSGYSYQETQYF
TRBV27	once	NA	TRBJ1-1	TGTGCCAGCAGTCTTTCCGGGACGGGGAACACTGAAGCTTTCTTT	CASSLSGTGNTEAFF
TRBV6-1	once	NA	TRBJ2-3	TGTGCCAGCAGGGGTTTCACAGATACGCAGTATTTT	CASRGFTDTQYF
TRBV9	NA	TRBD1	TRBJ2-1	TGTGCCAGCACGACACGGGACAGGGAGTACAATGAGCAGTTCTTC	CASTTRDREYNEQFF
TRBV12-5	NA	NA	TRBJ1-1	TGTGCTAGTGGTTTGGGGGGGCGCACTGAAGCTTTCTTT	CASGLGGRTEAFF
TRBV30	once	NA	TRBJ2-2	TGTGCCTGGACCCTTGGAACGAACACCGGGGAGCTGTTTTTT	CAWTLGTNTGELFF
TRBV15	NA	NA	TRBJ2-1	TGTGCCACCAGCAGAGTAGGCCCAGGTGGCAATGAGCAGTTCTTC	CATSRVGPGGNEQFF
TRBV5-8	NA	TRBD1	TRBJ2-7	TGTGCCAGCAGCACACTACAGGGGCCGTCTACTTCCTACGAGCAGTACTTC	CASSTLQGPSTSYEQYF
TRBV5-6	NA	NA	TRBJ2-4	TGTGCCAGCAGCAACGGACGATTAGCCAAAAACATTCAGTACTTC	CASSNGRLAKNIQYF
TRBV19	NA	NA	TRBJ2-7	TGTGCCAGTAGTATAGGCCATGCCTACGAGCAGTACTTC	CASSIGHAYEQYF
TRBV6-5	NA	TRBD2	TRBJ2-7	TGTGCCACCACTTCTCGGGGGGGTGGGTCCGAGCAGTACTTC	CATTSRGGGSEQYF
TRBV9	once	NA	TRBJ2-3	TGTGCCAGCAGCGTGGACGGAGTTTACACAGATACGCAGTATTTT	CASSVDGVYTDTQYF
TRBV7-9	NA	NA	TRBJ2-1	TGTGCCAGCAGCTTTTTCGGGTGGGGGGATAATGGTGAGCAGTTCTTC	CASSFFGWGDNGEQFF
TRBV5-1	NA	TRBD1	TRBJ2-7	TGCGCCAGCAGCTTGGTGGGACAGGGCGAGCAGTACTTC	CASSLVGQGEQYF
TRBV27	NA	TRBD1	TRBJ2-7	TGTGCCAGCAGACTTCAGGGGGCTTACGAGCAGTACTTC	CASRLQGAYEQYF
TRBV11-3	NA	TRBD2	TRBJ2-3	TGTGCCAGCAGCGACCTTACTAGCGGCACAGATACGCAGTATTTT	CASSDLTSGTDTQYF
TRBV7-3	few	NA	TRBJ2-2	TGTGCCAGCAGCCCCCGGGGAGCGAGCGGGGAGCTGTTTTTT	CASSPRGASGELFF
TRBV18	NA	NA	TRBJ2-3	TGTGCCAGCTCACCACCCATGGGGGTTGGAGATACGCAGTATTTT	CASSPPMGVGDTQYF